This paragraph covers one T cell receptor beta chain sequence. CDR3 size: 15 residues. J gave up 3 bases and V 3 bases, and 6 bases lay outside the gene matches. The V gene's germline CDR1 is LGHNA and CDR2 YNFKEQ. Reverse transcription of 0.5 to 1 ug RNA was performed with random hexamers. Multiplex PCR with immunoSEQ amplified the TCR beta CDR3 across 54 Vbeta and 13 Jbeta. TCRdb re-called the immunoSEQ multiplex PCR reads with MiXCR, one entry per CDR3 protein. The table lists some 200,000 distinct CDR3 sequences, 92% of them singletons. These data come from a study of CD8 T cells in Susac syndrome. CD8+ and CD4+ blood T cells underwent TCR beta sequencing. Stable or active relapsing-remitting multiple sclerosis, untreated and meeting revised McDonald criteria, defined the controls. The authors negatively isolated CD8+ and CD4+ T cells and FACS-enriched TEMRA cells.

Sequenced input: CD8+ T cells from PBMCs. The chain uses TRBV4-2 and TRBJ2-7; TRBD2 aligns across 9 bases. The sequence was collected from a human donor with multiple sclerosis. The CDR3: CASSQVAGGGYEQYF. Written as DNA, the CDR3 is TGTGCCAGCAGCCAGGTTGCGGGAGGGGGCTACGAGCAGTACTTC.